These 5 T cell receptor beta chains came from one sample sequenced in a study of human T cells and chemical hapten exposure. As for time point: pre-sensitization, week 0. The sample's treatment: therapeutic diphenylcyclopropenone sensitization with weekly scalp DPC. TCRdb recomputed calls from the RACE reads with MiXCR, one row per CDR3 protein. The table has around 380,000 distinct CDR3 sequences, about 5% seen once. Source: whole blood, taken in connection with sensitization to the hapten diphenylcyclopropenone (DPC). The receptor source for this set is a woman between 18 and 29 years old with alopecia areata. Some clones in this sample may be carry-over from other donors' samples.

This clonotype was picked up a small number of times. The chain recombines TRBV12-3 or TRBV12-4 with TRBJ2-3; D uncertain. The V end was cut by 3 bases, the J end by 0 bases, with 16 bases between. This CDR3 spans 17 amino acids. CDR3 loop: CASSLATGIASTDTQYF. CDR3 nucleotides: TGTGCCAGCAGTTTGGCGACGGGCATTGCTAGCACAGATACGCAGTATTTT.

The chain combines TRBV7-8 with TRBJ2-3, with 9 bases aligning to TRBD1. The CDR3 has 16 residues. V trimming: 4 bases; J trimming: 2 bases; junction bases outside the gene matches: 7. Per the germline V gene, CDR1 is SGHVS and CDR2 is FQNEAQ. CDR3: CASSSQGARDTDTQYF. The DNA of the CDR3 is TGTGCCAGCAGCTCACAGGGGGCAAGGGACACAGATACGCAGTATTTT.

This clonotype showed up many times. This chain joins TRBV4-1 and TRBJ1-5; a possible D gene is TRBD1 (5 bases). The CDR3 length is 16 residues. Per germline, CDR1 MGHRA and CDR2 YSYEKL. Trimming left V 1 base short and J 2 bases short, with 12 bases between. CDR3 bases: TGCGCCAGCAGCCAAGCGCAGGGCTTCGGCAATCAGCCCCAGCATTTT. This gives the protein CASSQAQGFGNQPQHF.

This chain connects TRBV6-5 to TRBJ2-3, with D perhaps TRBD2 (5 bases). This CDR3 region has 17 residues. Germline CDR1 MNHEY, CDR2 SVGAGI. V dropped 7 bases and J dropped 4 bases, with 24 bases sitting between them. CDR3 sequence (DNA): TGTGCCAGCACTCCGCTTTCGGGGTCCGTAGGGCCAGATACGCAGTATTTT. Its translation: CASTPLSGSVGPDTQYF.

The chain employs TRBV5-1 and TRBJ2-1, with TRBD2 matching over 10 bases. With V trimmed by 8 bases and J by 2 bases, 13 bases remained unmatched. CDR1 is SGHRS and CDR2 is YFSETQ in the germline V gene. The CDR3 extends over 17 amino acids. The CDR3 nucleotides read TGCGCCAGTTCTCCTTCTAGCGGGGGAACTACCTACAATGAGCAGTTCTTC. Its protein is CASSPSSGGTTYNEQFF.